A single sample is the source of the 17 T cell receptor beta chains below, sequenced in a study of T cell responses to AZD1222 COVID-19 vaccine. Repertoires were generated with immunoSEQ multiplex PCR, while TCRdb's copy carries only in-frame clones and drops some. The data hold under 150,000 clones, with approximately 88% observed a single time. Sequenced material: peripheral blood, taken 28 days after the second AZD1222 dose. The receptors were gathered from an adult who received the AZD1222 COVID-19 vaccine.

As to this clone: The same CDR3 is also encoded by other DNA sequences in this sample. V gene TRBV5-1 combines with J gene TRBJ2-3; 10 nucleotides agree with TRBD2. The CDR3 loop spans 15 amino acids. The germline gives CDR1 SGHRS, CDR2 YFSETQ. With 4 bases clipped from V and 4 bases from J, the junction kept 6 bases outside the gene matches. CDR3 in amino acids: CASSGPSGGADTQYF. The CDR3, as DNA: TGCGCCAGCAGCGGCCCTAGCGGGGGAGCAGATACGCAGTATTTT.

The chain links TRBV4-1 to TRBJ2-7; 10 nucleotides agree with TRBD1. From germline, CDR1 is MGHRA and CDR2 YSYEKL. CDR3 length: 14 amino acids. V was clipped by 4 bases and J by 3 bases; unmatched bases: 3. The CDR3 spells CASSPGTGDYEQYF. CDR3 nucleotides: TGCGCCAGCAGCCCTGGGACAGGGGACTACGAGCAGTACTTC.

This chain uses TRBV5-6 with TRBJ2-7; 8 bases agree with TRBD1. The CDR3 consists of 13 residues. Germline trimming cut 6 bases from V and 3 bases from J; bases unmatched to any gene: 5. CDR1 is SGHDT and CDR2 is YYEEEE in the germline V gene. This CDR3 reads CASTLGQGYEQYF. The DNA for the CDR3 is TGTGCCAGCACCCTAGGACAGGGCTACGAGCAGTACTTC.

V usage is TRBV7-2 and J usage is TRBJ2-2; no clear D gene. The CDR3 consists of 14 residues. Looked up from germline, CDR1 is SGHTA and CDR2 is FQGNSA. Trimming removed 3 bases from V and 7 bases from J, with 12 bases in between. The CDR3 bases are TGTGCCAGCAGCTTCCTCTTTAGTGGCGGGGAGCTGTTTTTT. Its protein product is CASSFLFSGGELFF.

This sequence joins TRBV7-2 and TRBJ2-1; 13 nucleotides align to TRBD2. V trimming: 1 base; J trimming: 7 bases; junction bases outside the gene matches: 7. Per germline, CDR1 SGHTA and CDR2 FQGNSA. This CDR3 has 17 residues. In nucleotides, the CDR3 is TGTGCCAGCAGCTTAGTCTTTTTGGGACTAGCGGGGAATGAGCAGTTCTTC. Its translation: CASSLVFLGLAGNEQFF.

V and J are TRBV28 and TRBJ1-3; D is unresolved. Germline assignment: CDR1 MDHEN and CDR2 SYDVKM. V was shortened by 8 bases and J by 4 bases, with 9 bases between the two germline ends. This CDR3 has 12 residues. The CDR3 DNA reads TGTGCCAGCGTCAACAGAGGAAACACCATATATTTT. Translating gives CASVNRGNTIYF.

The chain uses TRBV4-3 and TRBJ2-7; TRBD2 might be the D (5 bases). Trimming shortened V by 0 bases and J by 5 bases, and 8 bases separated the two germline ends. The CDR3 runs 13 residues. CDR1 is LGHNA, CDR2 YSLEER, per germline. CDR3 in DNA: TGCGCCAGCAGCCAAGAAGTGAGGGACGAGCAGTACTTC. It specifies CASSQEVRDEQYF.

This clone was seen just once. This sequence joins TRBV27 and TRBJ1-2, with TRBD1 as a possible D gene (5 bases). V was cut by 6 bases and J by 0 bases, with 14 bases left in between. Per germline, CDR1 MNHEY and CDR2 SMNVEV (reference sequence). The CDR3 runs 15 residues. The CDR3 loop reads CASSLRGSANYGYTF. The CDR3 nucleotides are TGTGCCAGCAGCCTCCGGGGGTCTGCTAACTATGGCTACACCTTC.

The gene calls are TRBV19 and TRBJ1-5, with a weak D call TRBD1 (6 bases). V was clipped by 5 bases and J by 5 bases, with 19 bases between them. There are 16 residues in the CDR3. The V gene's germline CDR1 is LNHDA and CDR2 SQIVND (reference sequence). The CDR3, as DNA: TGTGCCAGTAGTCCACAGGGACCCGGTGGATATCAGCCCCAGCATTTT. Protein product: CASSPQGPGGYQPQHF.

The chain uses TRBV2 and TRBJ1-4; weak D call: TRBD1 (5 bases). V lost 11 bases and J lost 7, with 17 bases in between. Germline CDR1 and CDR2: SNHLY and FYNNEI. The CDR3 loop spans 13 amino acids. The CDR3 DNA sequence: TGTGCCGGAACCGGGACCCATTTTGAAAAACTGTTTTTT. Amino acids: CAGTGTHFEKLFF.

The V gene is TRBV19, the J gene TRBJ2-5, with D perhaps being TRBD1 or TRBD2 (5 bases each). Germline CDR1 LNHDA, CDR2 SQIVND (reference sequence). Trimming removed 5 bases from V and 2 bases from J, with 12 bases in between. The CDR3 is 14 residues long. In nucleotides, the CDR3 is TGTGCCAGTAGTCCCGTGGGGGTGCAAGAGACCCAGTACTTC. It codes for CASSPVGVQETQYF.

This chain connects TRBV29-1 to TRBJ1-2; TRBD1 aligns across 10 bases. This CDR3 contains 17 residues. After removal of 5 bases from V and 0 bases from J, the junction contained 12 bases not matched to a gene. Germline V lookup: CDR1 SQVTM, CDR2 ANQGSEA. The CDR3 protein is CSVRTRDRGRANYGYTF. DNA for the CDR3: TGCAGCGTTAGAACAAGGGACAGGGGCCGAGCTAACTATGGCTACACCTTC.

The chain joins TRBV28 to TRBJ1-5; D is unresolved. Trimming took 6 bases from V and 9 from J, leaving 15 bases between them. This CDR3 region has 13 residues. The V gene's germline CDR1 is MDHEN and CDR2 SYDVKM. CDR3 sequence reads: CASSQQRRGPQHF. The CDR3 DNA reads as TGTGCCAGCAGCCAACAGCGTCGGGGGCCCCAGCATTTT.

The genes are TRBV27 and TRBJ2-7; D is unclear. The ends were cut back, 4 bases at V and 3 bases at J, with 16 bases in the middle. Per the germline V gene, CDR1 is MNHEY and CDR2 is SMNVEV (reference sequence). The CDR3 length is 15 residues. The CDR3 loop is CASSSVPLTNYEQYF. In DNA, the CDR3 is TGTGCCAGCAGTTCCGTCCCCCTGACCAACTACGAGCAGTACTTC.

This chain links TRBV12-3 or TRBV12-4 with TRBJ1-5; tentatively, D is TRBD1 (5 bases). V lost 7 bases and J lost 9, with 16 bases in between. The CDR3 covers 13 residues. The CDR3 protein is CASTLSGGRPQHF. In DNA form, the CDR3 reads TGTGCCAGCACCTTGTCGGGGGGTCGGCCCCAGCATTTT.

This clone was detected only once. The J gene is TRBJ2-2, the V gene TRBV5-1; 7 bases align to TRBD2. V trimming: 0 bases; J trimming: 1 base; junction bases outside the gene matches: 3. The CDR3 covers 16 residues. Germline values: CDR1 SGHRS, CDR2 YFSETQ. CDR3 region: CASSLGLAVNTGELFF. The CDR3 coding sequence is TGCGCCAGCAGCTTGGGGCTAGCGGTGAACACCGGGGAGCTGTTTTTT.

The chain joins TRBV20-1 to TRBJ1-1, with 7 bases lining up with TRBD1. V lost 3 bases to trimming and J lost 0 bases; unmatched junction nucleotides: 7. CDR1 is DFQATT, CDR2 SNEGSKA, per germline (reference sequence). The CDR3 extends over 15 amino acids. CDR3 DNA: TGCAGTGCTAGTGGGGGACAGAAATTGAACACTGAAGCTTTCTTT. The encoded protein is CSASGGQKLNTEAFF.